This T cell receptor (beta chain) was found in a study of cytomegalovirus exposure and HLA in healthy donors. It was with 60 Vbeta and 13 Jbeta primers that the PCR ran. The repertoire was sequenced with immunoSEQ multiplex PCR; TCRdb's copy has only in-frame clones and lacks some. This sample yields some 200,000 clones, of which roughly 77% are seen a single time; approximately 0.4% belongs to the top ten. V was shortened by 2 bases and J by 8 bases, with 15 bases between the two germline ends. The CDR3 is 15 amino acids. Germline V CDR1 and CDR2: SGHTA, FQGNSA. The rearrangement joins TRBV7-2 to TRBJ1-4; D call uncertain. This clonotype originated in a male donor in good health and CMV-seropositive. The sequencing input was PBMCs. The CDR3: CASSLSRAGGEKLFF. CDR3 in DNA: TGTGCCAGCAGCTTATCTAGGGCAGGAGGAGAAAAACTGTTTTTT. Combining the CDR3 with reference TRBV7-2 and TRBJ1-4 gives the whole variable domain GAGVSQSPSNKVTEKGKDVELRCDPISGHTALYWYRQSLGQGLEFLIYFQGNSAPDKSGLPSDRFSAERTGGSVSTLTIQRTQQEDSAVYLCASSLSRAGGEKLFFGSGTQLSVL.